What follows are 8 T cell receptor beta chains derived from one specimen sequenced in a study of T cell changes during pregnancy in multiple sclerosis. Profiling relied on immunoSEQ multiplex PCR, and the TCRdb table lists in-frame clones only, not all of them. The table has some 100,000 clones, about nine tenths seen once; the top ten hold around 3.1%. The source was peripheral blood, collected in the second trimester of pregnancy. The receptor source for this set is a female donor with multiple sclerosis, enrolled in a pregnancy study.

This clone showed up just a few times. This sequence joins TRBV19 and TRBJ1-5; TRBD1 aligns across 8 bases. The CDR3 extends over 15 amino acids. Germline loops: CDR1 LNHDA, CDR2 SQIVND (reference sequence). Germline trimming cut 5 bases from V and 4 bases from J; bases unmatched to any gene: 7. Here the CDR3 reads CASSWTGSGNQPQHF. The DNA of the CDR3 is TGTGCCAGTAGTTGGACAGGGTCAGGAAATCAGCCCCAGCATTTT.

The genes are TRBV25-1 and TRBJ2-5, with 8 bases fitting TRBD2. The length of the CDR3 is 14 residues. V shed 6 bases, J shed 3 bases, and the junction held 6 bases outside the gene matches. CDR1 and CDR2 from the germline V gene are MGHDK and SYGVNS. This chain's CDR3 is CASRPPGREETQYF. CDR3 in DNA: TGTGCCAGCAGGCCCCCCGGGAGGGAAGAGACCCAGTACTTC.

The chain couples TRBV10-3 to TRBJ1-3; maybe TRBD1 (5 bases). CDR1 ENHRY and CDR2 SYGVKD come from the germline V gene. The V and J ends lost 8 bases and 7 bases respectively, with 18 bases between them. The CDR3 sequence is 14 residues long. The CDR3 loop is CAIAAGGDMNTIYF. In DNA form, the CDR3 reads TGTGCCATCGCGGCGGGGGGGGATATGAACACCATATATTTT.

The V call is TRBV7-8, the J call TRBJ1-4; D possibly corresponds to TRBD1 (5 bases). V was shortened by 7 bases and J by 6 bases, with 18 bases between the two germline ends. The CDR3 covers 15 residues. Germline V gives CDR1 SGHVS, CDR2 FQNEAQ. The CDR3 region has the DNA TGTGCCAGCACCCTTAGTGGCAGGACATATGAAAAACTGTTTTTT. Its protein product is CASTLSGRTYEKLFF.

This chain joins TRBV5-1 and TRBJ1-4, with 10 bases lining up with TRBD1. Germline CDR1 SGHRS, CDR2 YFSETQ. CDR3 length: 14 residues. The V gene end was trimmed by 4 bases and the J gene end by 7 bases; junction bases not matched to a gene: 4. CDR3: CASSVGQGLEKLFF. The DNA of the CDR3 is TGCGCCAGCAGCGTGGGACAGGGGCTTGAAAAACTGTTTTTT.

J is TRBJ1-5 and V is TRBV28; D uncertain. The CDR3 consists of 15 residues. The germline V gene encodes CDR1 MDHEN and CDR2 SYDVKM. Trimming took 3 bases from V and 0 from J, leaving 9 bases between them. CDR3 loop: CASSFHTHSNQPQHF. The CDR3, as DNA: TGTGCCAGCAGTTTCCACACACATAGCAATCAGCCCCAGCATTTT.

The chain couples TRBV27 to TRBJ1-3; perhaps TRBD1 as D (6 bases). Trimming pared 6 bases from V and 3 bases from J, leaving 18 bases between. The CDR3 loop spans 16 amino acids. Germline V gives CDR1 MNHEY, CDR2 SMNVEV (reference sequence). This CDR3 is CASSPMGGARGNTIYF. CDR3 sequence (DNA): TGTGCCAGCAGCCCTATGGGGGGGGCGCGTGGAAACACCATATATTTT.

The chain has TRBV7-2 and TRBJ2-1; 10 bases align to TRBD1. The CDR3 is 18 amino acids. V was clipped by 0 bases and J by 0 bases; unmatched bases: 5. CDR1 and CDR2 (germline): SGHTA, FQGNSA. The CDR3 loop is CASSLAERTGGSYNEQFF. The CDR3 DNA follows: TGTGCCAGCAGCTTAGCGGAGAGGACAGGGGGCTCCTACAATGAGCAGTTCTTC.